This TCR beta chain was found in a study of blood T cell repertoires in COVID-19. The germline gives CDR1 SGHAT, CDR2 FQNNGV. The CDR3 length is 14 residues. Trimming removed 5 bases at V and 3 bases at J, with 11 bases between. Study processing details: Amplification of reference gene primers was used by the study to estimate nucleated cell counts. The protocol was immunoSEQ multiplex PCR, while the TCRdb copy is restricted to in-frame clones and leaves out a portion. That table supplies the V and J calls and clone size; D and trimming were determined from the DNA. The sample consists of tens of thousands of clones, 80% to 90% of them appearing once. This clone was counted a few times.

The TCR originated in a woman older than 75 with active or convalescent COVID-19. The material sequenced was peripheral blood. The genes are TRBV11-2 and TRBJ2-1; D possibly corresponds to TRBD2 (5 bases). CDR3: CASSMQGSYNEQFF. DNA for the CDR3: TGTGCCAGCAGCATGCAAGGGAGCTACAATGAGCAGTTCTTC.